Presented here are 13 T cell receptor beta chains from one specimen sequenced in a study of T cell responses to AZD1222 COVID-19 vaccine. TCRdb's copy holds only in-frame clones and misses some; the assay was immunoSEQ multiplex PCR. The profile shows 150,000 to 200,000 clones, 85% to 95% of them singletons. The source was peripheral blood, collected on day 0 of AZD1222 vaccination. Source of these receptors: an adult in good health.

This clone was counted a single time. The chain links TRBV5-1 to TRBJ1-1; D possibly corresponds to TRBD1 (6 bases). The V and J ends lost 7 bases and 1 base respectively, with 14 bases between them. The CDR3 has 14 amino acids. Germline V gene lookup returns CDR1 SGHRS and CDR2 YFSETQ. CDR3 nucleotide sequence: TGCGCCAGCTCCGCGACAGGAACGAACACTGAAGCTTTCTTT. Its protein is CASSATGTNTEAFF.

The chain joins TRBV30 to TRBJ1-1; D is uncertain. Trimming pared 3 bases from V and 8 bases from J, leaving 7 bases between. The germline CDR1 and CDR2 sequences are GTSNPN and SVGIG (reference sequence). The CDR3 runs to 10 residues. This CDR3 reads CAWRLTEAFF. CDR3 bases: TGTGCCTGGAGGCTCACGGAAGCTTTCTTT. The full variable domain, completed using reference TRBV30 and TRBJ1-1, is SQTIHQWPATLVQPVGSPLSLECTVEGTSNPNLYWYRQAAGRGLQLLFYSVGIGQISSEVPQNLSASRPQDRQFILSSKKLLLSDSGFYLCAWRLTEAFFGQGTRLTVV.

This chain uses TRBV11-2 with TRBJ2-1; D is unclear. Germline V gene lookup returns CDR1 SGHAT and CDR2 FQNNGV. The CDR3 sequence is 13 residues long. Deletions cut 0 bases from V and 7 bases from J, with 7 bases between. The CDR3: CASSLDRFNEQFF. The CDR3 nucleotides are TGTGCCAGCAGCTTAGACAGATTTAATGAGCAGTTCTTC.

This sequence joins TRBV7-8 and TRBJ1-2; D possibly corresponds to TRBD1 (5 bases). There are 14 residues in the CDR3. Per germline, CDR1 SGHVS and CDR2 FQNEAQ. V dropped 5 bases and J dropped 5 bases, with 15 bases sitting between them. The CDR3 sequence is CASSPRVEGYGYTF. Here the CDR3 DNA reads TGTGCCAGCAGCCCCAGGGTAGAGGGGTATGGCTACACCTTC.

The CDR3: CASSMGSGTGNQPQHF. The CDR3 DNA reads as TGTGCCAGTAGTATGGGGTCAGGGACAGGGAATCAGCCCCAGCATTTT. The rearrangement uses TRBV19 and TRBJ1-5; TRBD1 matches at 9 bases. This CDR3 has 16 amino acids. CDR1 LNHDA and CDR2 SQIVND come from the germline V gene (reference sequence). The V segment lost 3 bases and the J segment 4 bases; nucleotides outside the gene matches: 7.

The chain is built from TRBV19 and TRBJ2-1, with D tentatively TRBD1 or TRBD2 (6 bases each). Trimming left V 5 bases short and J 5 bases short, with 25 bases between. Germline CDR1 is LNHDA and CDR2 is SQIVND (reference sequence). The CDR3 covers 18 residues. The CDR3 protein is CASSLRLEGGWSHNEQFF. The CDR3 bases are TGTGCCAGTAGTTTACGACTAGAAGGGGGGTGGAGTCACAATGAGCAGTTCTTC.

This chain uses TRBV7-8 with TRBJ1-2; 8 bases are a match to TRBD1. The length of the CDR3 is 15 residues. CDR1 SGHVS and CDR2 FQNEAQ come from the germline V gene. V was pared by 3 bases and J by 8 bases, with 11 bases of the junction left unmatched. The chain's CDR3 is CASSLPEDRVEGYTF. The CDR3 DNA sequence: TGTGCCAGCAGCTTGCCAGAGGACAGGGTGGAGGGCTACACCTTC.

This rearrangement joins TRBV7-2 to TRBJ1-5; D is unclear. The V end was cut by 1 base, the J end by 2 bases, with 9 bases between. Germline V lookup: CDR1 SGHTA, CDR2 FQGNSA. The CDR3 has 15 amino acids. The CDR3 reads CASSLVGLGNQPQHF. CDR3 coding DNA: TGTGCCAGCAGCTTAGTGGGTTTGGGCAATCAGCCCCAGCATTTT.

This chain connects TRBV27 to TRBJ1-5; D may be TRBD1 (5 bases). The CDR3 is 18 residues long. Germline CDR1 is MNHEY and CDR2 is SMNVEV (reference sequence). The V end was cut by 5 bases, the J end by 1 base, with 21 bases between. CDR3 in amino acids: CASSPLGLGRASNQPQHF. CDR3 bases: TGTGCCAGCAGTCCATTAGGGTTGGGCAGGGCGAGCAATCAGCCCCAGCATTTT.

This clone was found a few times. V gene TRBV11-3 combines with J gene TRBJ2-1, with D possibly matching TRBD1 (6 bases). Germline CDR1 reads SGHNT; CDR2 reads YENEEA. The V gene lost 4 bases and the J gene lost 1 base, with 8 bases spanning the gap. This CDR3 is built from 14 residues. CDR3: CASSSGVSYNEQFF. The DNA of the CDR3 is TGTGCCAGCAGCTCAGGGGTTTCCTACAATGAGCAGTTCTTC.

The CDR3 sequence: CATTQGDQPQHF. CDR3 bases: TGTGCCACCACACAGGGGGATCAGCCCCAGCATTTT. V is TRBV10-3 and J is TRBJ1-5, with TRBD1 matching over 8 bases. The germline CDR1 and CDR2 sequences are ENHRY and SYGVKD. V lost 10 bases to trimming and J lost 5 bases; unmatched junction nucleotides: 4. CDR3 length: 12 amino acids.

The V and J genes are TRBV7-2 and TRBJ2-5, with D tentatively TRBD2 (6 bases). V lost 1 base and J 5 bases, leaving 14 bases between the germline ends. The CDR3 extends over 15 amino acids. The V gene's germline CDR1 is SGHTA and CDR2 FQGNSA. This CDR3 reads CASSLGPTSLETQYF. CDR3 in DNA: TGTGCCAGCAGCTTAGGACCGACTAGTCTTGAGACCCAGTACTTC.

V gene TRBV28 combines with J gene TRBJ1-2; no definite D call. The V and J ends lost 3 bases and 3 bases respectively, with 17 bases between them. Germline V gene sequence: CDR1 MDHEN, CDR2 SYDVKM. The CDR3 sequence is 16 residues long. CDR3 in DNA: TGTGCCAGCAGTTTGGGTTCAAGGGCCCGCTACTATGGCTACACCTTC. Translating gives CASSLGSRARYYGYTF.